Below, 21 T cell receptor beta chains from the same sample are listed, as sequenced in a study of human T cells and chemical hapten exposure. TCRdb analysed the RACE reads with MiXCR anew, one entry per CDR3 protein. The data show around 380,000 distinct CDR3 sequences, about 5.4% seen once. Time point denoted: pre-sensitization, week 0. Treatment reported: therapeutic diphenylcyclopropenone sensitization with weekly scalp DPC. The sample was whole blood, taken in connection with sensitization to the hapten diphenylcyclopropenone (DPC). These receptors all come from a woman in her late teens or twenties with alopecia areata. Some clones in this sample may be carry-over from other donors' samples.

The CDR3 sequence is CSAQGGNTEAFF. The CDR3 nucleotides are TGCAGTGCTCAGGGGGGAAACACTGAAGCTTTCTTT. This chain links TRBV20-1 with TRBJ1-1, with 7 nucleotides matching TRBD1. From germline, CDR1 is DFQATT and CDR2 SNEGSKA (reference sequence). The CDR3 has 12 residues. J was trimmed by 2 bases and V by 5 bases; bases with no gene match: 2.

The chain joins TRBV6-2 or TRBV6-3 to TRBJ2-3; D gene ambiguous. Looked up from germline, CDR1 is MNHEY and CDR2 is SVGEGT. This CDR3 comprises 13 residues. The V gene lost 4 bases and the J gene lost 3 bases, with 8 bases spanning the gap. As DNA, the CDR3 is TGTGCCAGCAGTTCCTACGCGACAGATACGCAGTATTTT. As protein: CASSSYATDTQYF.

This chain uses TRBV6-2 or TRBV6-3 with TRBJ1-2; 10 bases are shared with TRBD1. Germline loops: CDR1 MNHEY, CDR2 SVGEGT. The CDR3 loop spans 15 amino acids. The V segment lost 6 bases and the J segment 7 bases; nucleotides outside the gene matches: 11. CDR3 residues: CASSSGDRGSSGYTF. The CDR3, as DNA: TGTGCCAGCAGCTCCGGGGACAGGGGATCGAGTGGCTACACCTTC.

This clonotype was counted at least ten times. The chain combines TRBV4-2 with TRBJ1-5; D is unclear. CDR1 is LGHNA, CDR2 YNFKEQ, per germline. This CDR3 is built from 15 residues. Trimming took 1 base from V and 6 from J, leaving 13 bases between them. The CDR3 bases are TGTGCCAGCAGCCAAGTTCCGGGGTTGAGTCAGCCCCAGCATTTT. Residues: CASSQVPGLSQPQHF.

The table lists this clonotype with many counts. The CDR3 DNA reads as TGTGCCAGCAGCGTAGAGCGGGGCACAGATACGCAGTATTTT. Translation gives CASSVERGTDTQYF. The rearrangement links TRBV9 to TRBJ2-3; TRBD2 might be the D (6 bases). Between the trimmed V and J ends, which lost 0 bases and 1 base, there was a span of 6 bases. CDR1 SGDLS and CDR2 YYNGEE come from the germline V gene. This CDR3 region has 14 residues.

V is TRBV29-1 and J is TRBJ2-7; D may match TRBD1 or TRBD2 (5 bases each). The CDR3 has 17 residues. Deletions cut 1 base from V and 3 bases from J, with 22 bases between. Germline V lookup: CDR1 SQVTM, CDR2 ANQGSEA. The CDR3 nucleotides are TGCAGCGTTGAAGTTTTGCCCTCTACGGGGCCCGGCTACGAGCAGTACTTC. Its protein is CSVEVLPSTGPGYEQYF.

This clonotype was observed a few times. The chain couples TRBV6-5 to TRBJ1-4, with 9 bases that match TRBD1. The CDR3 has 16 amino acids. Trimming removed 0 bases from V and 8 bases from J; junction bases left unmatched: 7. Germline values: CDR1 MNHEY, CDR2 SVGAGI. The CDR3, as DNA: TGTGCCAGCAGTTACTCGTCGGGACAGGGAGGAGAAAAACTGTTTTTT. As protein: CASSYSSGQGGEKLFF.

This clonotype was picked up many times. The CDR3 sequence is CASSFGQGTQPQHF. DNA of the CDR3: TGTGCCAGCAGTTTTGGACAGGGAACTCAGCCCCAGCATTTT. This rearrangement joins TRBV12-3 or TRBV12-4 to TRBJ1-5, with 8 bases aligning to TRBD1. The CDR3 sequence is 14 residues long. Unmatched junction bases numbered 4, after V lost 3 bases and J lost 6 bases.

This clonotype has a count of ten or more. CDR3 in amino acids: CASSRNSNTDTQYF. The CDR3 DNA reads as TGTGCCAGCAGTCGCAATTCGAACACAGATACGCAGTATTTT. This chain connects TRBV12-3 or TRBV12-4 to TRBJ2-3, with D uncertain. The CDR3 consists of 14 residues. V was trimmed by 5 bases and J by 2 bases, leaving 11 bases between them.

The sample holds many counts of this clonotype. The chain links TRBV4-2 to TRBJ2-2; possibly TRBD1 for D (6 bases). Trimming removed 5 bases at V and 0 bases at J, with 10 bases between. The CDR3 is 15 residues long. Per the germline V gene, CDR1 is LGHNA and CDR2 is YNFKEQ. The CDR3 sequence: CASSSGTSNTGELFF. The CDR3 DNA reads as TGTGCCAGCAGCTCCGGGACATCGAACACCGGGGAGCTGTTTTTT.

This clonotype was seen at least ten times. The J gene is TRBJ2-5, the V gene TRBV29-1; D could derive from TRBD1 or TRBD2 (5 bases each). The germline V and J ends were trimmed by 6 bases and 1 base, with 15 bases remaining between them. Looked up from germline, CDR1 is SQVTM and CDR2 is ANQGSEA. The CDR3 length is 14 residues. The CDR3 sequence is CSVPNTGTQETQYF. DNA for the CDR3: TGCAGCGTCCCTAACACGGGGACCCAAGAGACCCAGTACTTC. Filled out from reference TRBV29-1 and TRBJ2-5, the complete variable domain reads SAVISQKPSRDICQRGTSLTIQCQVDSQVTMMFWYRQQPGQSLTLIATANQGSEATYESGFVIDKFPISRPNLTFSTLTVSNMSPEDSSIYLCSVPNTGTQETQYFGPGTRLLVL.

This clonotype was picked up many times. The chain combines TRBV7-2 with TRBJ1-5; 7 bases map to TRBD1. Germline-derived CDR1 and CDR2 are SGHTA and FQGNSA. This CDR3 spans 15 amino acids. V lost 4 bases, J lost 6 bases, and 9 bases stayed unmatched. This chain's CDR3 is CASSSTGFSAQPQHF. DNA of the CDR3: TGTGCCAGCAGCTCGACAGGGTTCAGCGCTCAGCCCCAGCATTTT.

Only a few counts were recorded for this clonotype. The chain has TRBV13 and TRBJ2-3; 9 nucleotides agree with TRBD2. Trimming at V came to 0 bases and at J to 0 bases, leaving 4 bases not matched to a gene. The CDR3 contains 17 residues. Germline V gene lookup returns CDR1 PRHDT and CDR2 FYEKMQ (reference sequence). Here the CDR3 DNA reads TGTGCCAGCAGCTTAGGGACTAGCGGACCTAGCACAGATACGCAGTATTTT. The encoded protein is CASSLGTSGPSTDTQYF.

This clonotype was found many times. The gene calls are TRBV7-6 and TRBJ2-3; D might be TRBD1 or TRBD2, each matching 5 bases. The CDR3 spans 16 residues. CDR1 and CDR2 (germline): SGHVS, FNYEAQ. V was clipped by 5 bases and J by 1 base, with 16 bases between them. The CDR3 sequence: CASSPLLGVGTDTQYF. The CDR3 DNA follows: TGTGCCAGCAGCCCCTTGTTGGGGGTGGGCACAGATACGCAGTATTTT. The variable domain in full, completed from reference TRBV7-6 and TRBJ2-3, reads GAGVSQSPRYKVTKRGQDVALRCDPISGHVSLYWYRQALGQGPEFLTYFNYEAQQDKSGLPNDRFSAERPEGSISTLTIQRTEQRDSAMYRCASSPLLGVGTDTQYFGPGTRLTVL.

The chain is built from TRBV6-6 and TRBJ2-1; 8 nucleotides match TRBD2. CDR1 MNHNY and CDR2 SVGAGI come from the germline V gene (reference sequence). This CDR3 is 15 amino acids long. J was trimmed by 0 bases and V by 11 bases; bases with no gene match: 9. CDR3 region: CAFRWRGDSYNEQFF. The CDR3 bases are TGTGCCTTCCGGTGGCGGGGGGACTCCTACAATGAGCAGTTCTTC.

This clonotype occurred many times. The rearrangement uses TRBV6-6 and TRBJ2-3, with 7 bases aligning to TRBD2. This CDR3 is 17 amino acids long. Per germline, CDR1 MNHNY and CDR2 SVGAGI (reference sequence). The ends lost 0 bases at V and 2 bases at J; junction bases unmatched: 8. CDR3 in amino acids: CASSYSSVGGTTDTQYF. The CDR3 DNA follows: TGTGCCAGCAGTTACTCGTCTGTGGGGGGGACCACAGATACGCAGTATTTT.

This clonotype was seen only a few times. The gene calls are TRBV4-3 and TRBJ2-1, with 7 bases fitting TRBD1. The CDR3 is 14 amino acids. The germline V gene has CDR1 LGHNA and CDR2 YSLEER. The V and J ends lost 5 bases and 8 bases, in that order; junction bases with no gene match: 9. DNA of the CDR3: TGCGCCAGCAGCACACAAAAGGGGGCCGATGAGCAGTTCTTC. The encoded protein is CASSTQKGADEQFF.

CDR3 protein: CASSTGTQPGQETQYF. CDR3 DNA: TGTGCCAGCTCCACAGGGACACAACCTGGGCAAGAGACCCAGTACTTC. This chain links TRBV7-2 with TRBJ2-5; TRBD1 might be the D (6 bases). Trimming left V 8 bases short and J 2 bases short, with 21 bases between. Germline-derived CDR1 and CDR2 are SGHTA and FQGNSA. The CDR3 extends over 16 amino acids.

The rearrangement joins TRBV20-1 to TRBJ2-1; either TRBD1 or TRBD2 may fit D (5 bases each). V was cut by 6 bases and J by 14 bases, with 20 bases left in between. The CDR3 totals 12 residues. Germline V gives CDR1 DFQATT, CDR2 SNEGSKA (reference sequence). The CDR3 loop is CSAPRGSEEEFF. The DNA for the CDR3 is TGCAGTGCGCCCCGGGGCAGCGAAGAGGAGTTCTTC.

This clonotype was counted only a few times. The CDR3: CASSPYGLGQGALPQHF. CDR3 nucleotide sequence: TGTGCCAGCAGCCCATATGGCCTGGGACAGGGTGCTCTGCCCCAGCATTTT. This chain joins TRBV27 and TRBJ1-5; 9 nucleotides agree with TRBD1. Germline V gene sequence: CDR1 MNHEY, CDR2 SMNVEV (reference sequence). The CDR3 runs to 17 residues. Unmatched junction bases numbered 18, after V lost 6 bases and J lost 9 bases.

This clonotype has only a few counts. V and J are TRBV12-3 or TRBV12-4 and TRBJ1-2, with D possibly TRBD1 on 5 matching bases. This CDR3 has 15 residues. V was shortened by 8 bases and J by 3 bases, with 19 bases between the two germline ends. The CDR3 sequence is CASSPVGRADYGYTF. CDR3 DNA: TGTGCCAGCTCTCCCGTGGGCAGGGCAGACTATGGCTACACCTTC.